This is a list of T cell receptor beta chains from one sample in a study of T cell responses to AZD1222 COVID-19 vaccine. The table came from immunoSEQ multiplex PCR; TCRdb's copy has only in-frame clones and leaves some out. Seen here are around 120,000 clones, around 86% observed once, and the top ten hold roughly 1.2%. The sample in question was peripheral blood, obtained on day 0 of AZD1222 vaccination. These receptors were collected from an adult in good health. The conserved cysteine and the conserved F or W are not part of the CDR3 here. Each record gives: V gene, J gene, clone size, CDR3 protein. Expanded clones are given a class, and other clones once, few, many or no size at all.

v_call: TRBV6-5; j_call: TRBJ2-1; clone_size: .; cdr3_aa: ASRSIASSYNEQF
v_call: TRBV27; j_call: TRBJ1-1; clone_size: .; cdr3_aa: ASSLTLGAEAF
v_call: TRBV7-2; j_call: TRBJ2-7; clone_size: once; cdr3_aa: ASGQWGGTSGEQY
v_call: TRBV3-1/TRBV3-2; j_call: TRBJ1-1; clone_size: .; cdr3_aa: ASSQGTGSRYTEAF
v_call: TRBV6-1; j_call: TRBJ1-1; clone_size: once; cdr3_aa: ASSDPRGQGNTEAF
v_call: TRBV5-1; j_call: TRBJ1-2; clone_size: .; cdr3_aa: ASSWLDERYGYT
v_call: TRBV7-8; j_call: TRBJ1-2; clone_size: few; cdr3_aa: ASSFRTGGPLYGYT
v_call: TRBV13; j_call: TRBJ1-1; clone_size: .; cdr3_aa: ASSSTETEAF
v_call: TRBV5-1; j_call: TRBJ1-1; clone_size: .; cdr3_aa: ASSLAGRGSLRNTEAF
v_call: TRBV2; j_call: TRBJ2-5; clone_size: .; cdr3_aa: ASSFLAGEETQY
v_call: TRBV19; j_call: TRBJ2-1; clone_size: .; cdr3_aa: ASHPGQVGSDEQF
v_call: TRBV18; j_call: TRBJ2-7; clone_size: .; cdr3_aa: ASSPPGAYEQY
v_call: TRBV5-1; j_call: TRBJ1-3; clone_size: .; cdr3_aa: ASSLNLGNTIY
v_call: TRBV5-1; j_call: TRBJ1-2; clone_size: once; cdr3_aa: ASSSGQASYGYT
v_call: TRBV5-5; j_call: TRBJ1-2; clone_size: .; cdr3_aa: ASSLEAQGNYGYT
v_call: TRBV7-8; j_call: TRBJ2-2; clone_size: .; cdr3_aa: ASRPTTSGGLNTGELF
v_call: TRBV25-1; j_call: TRBJ2-2; clone_size: .; cdr3_aa: ASKRTNTGELF
v_call: TRBV6-5; j_call: TRBJ1-5; clone_size: .; cdr3_aa: ASRANEPQH
v_call: TRBV7-2; j_call: TRBJ2-2; clone_size: .; cdr3_aa: ASSLLPWSGELF
v_call: TRBV10-2; j_call: TRBJ1-1; clone_size: .; cdr3_aa: ANHREMNTEAF
v_call: TRBV19; j_call: TRBJ2-6; clone_size: .; cdr3_aa: ASSISGANVLT
v_call: TRBV6-2/TRBV6-3; j_call: TRBJ2-2; clone_size: .; cdr3_aa: ASSIPQFRWGTNTGELF
v_call: TRBV7-8; j_call: TRBJ1-2; clone_size: .; cdr3_aa: ASSLGGANYGYT
v_call: TRBV2; j_call: TRBJ1-2; clone_size: .; cdr3_aa: ASSEVSRLYYGYT
v_call: TRBV18; j_call: TRBJ1-1; clone_size: .; cdr3_aa: ASSPVRQQNTEAF
v_call: TRBV19; j_call: TRBJ2-5; clone_size: .; cdr3_aa: ASARGEGQETQY
v_call: TRBV9; j_call: TRBJ2-1; clone_size: once; cdr3_aa: ASSRRTSGVNEQF
v_call: TRBV18; j_call: TRBJ2-6; clone_size: .; cdr3_aa: ASSSTGSGANVLT
v_call: TRBV15; j_call: TRBJ1-2; clone_size: once; cdr3_aa: ATSKTSTRDYGYT
v_call: TRBV7-9; j_call: TRBJ1-2; clone_size: once; cdr3_aa: ASSYPRQGVDYGYT